This entry concerns a single T cell receptor (beta chain). This entry is derived from a study of blood T cell repertoires in COVID-19. Clones were read by immunoSEQ multiplex PCR, and TCRdb kept only the in-frame ones, dropping some. The sample lists 310,000 or so clones; about 90% were seen once. Before being deemed recovered, Cohort 3 donors had two negative PCRs, clearance, or symptom resolution. The germline V gene has CDR1 KGHSH and CDR2 LQKENI. Trimming cost V 6 bases and J 2 bases; bases outside gene matches: 9. The CDR3 covers 15 residues. The chain recombines TRBV18 with TRBJ2-7, with 8 bases aligning to TRBD1. Specimen: PBMCs or T cells enriched from blood (not recorded which). This receptor was obtained from a woman between 25 and 40 years old who had recovered from COVID-19. CDR3 sequence reads: CASSPGQGAAYEQYF. Written as DNA, the CDR3 is TGTGCCAGCTCCCCGGGGCAGGGGGCGGCCTACGAGCAGTACTTC.